Below, 18 T cell receptor beta chains from the same sample are listed, as sequenced in a study of blood T cell repertoires in COVID-19. Clones were read by immunoSEQ multiplex PCR, and TCRdb kept only the in-frame ones, dropping some. Of roughly 250,000 clones listed, approximately 91% are singletons. Sequencing was performed on peripheral blood. These receptors all stem from a woman aged 35 to 49 who had recovered from COVID-19.

This rearrangement joins TRBV30 to TRBJ2-6; D remains ambiguous. The CDR3 has 17 residues. Germline CDR1 reads GTSNPN; CDR2 reads SVGIG (reference sequence). Trimming pared 2 bases from V and 0 bases from J, leaving 14 bases between. CDR3 amino acids: CAWSSSRAFSGANVLTF. The CDR3 DNA follows: TGTGCCTGGAGTTCCTCCCGAGCGTTCTCTGGGGCCAACGTCCTGACTTTC. The full variable domain, rest sourced from reference TRBV30 and TRBJ2-6, is SQTIHQWPATLVQPVGSPLSLECTVEGTSNPNLYWYRQAAGRGLQLLFYSVGIGQISSEVPQNLSASRPQDRQFILSSKKLLLSDSGFYLCAWSSSRAFSGANVLTFGAGSRLTVL.

The chain is built from TRBV7-2 and TRBJ1-3; D unclear. V gave up 6 bases and J gave up 4 bases, with 16 bases separating them. The CDR3 has 15 amino acids. Germline V lookup: CDR1 SGHTA, CDR2 FQGNSA. The CDR3 coding sequence is TGTGCCAGCAGGTTTCCGGGTACCCAGGGAAACACCATATATTTT. Protein: CASRFPGTQGNTIYF. The full variable domain, completed using reference TRBV7-2 and TRBJ1-3, is GAGVSQSPSNKVTEKGKDVELRCDPISGHTALYWYRQSLGQGLEFLIYFQGNSAPDKSGLPSDRFSAERTGGSVSTLTIQRTQQEDSAVYLCASRFPGTQGNTIYFGEGSWLTVV.

A note on this clone: This sample includes further DNA sequences coding for the same CDR3. The chain combines TRBV6-4 with TRBJ2-1, with TRBD2 as a possible D gene (5 bases). Per germline, CDR1 MRHNA and CDR2 SNTAGT. V was cut by 9 bases and J by 0 bases, with 15 bases left in between. This CDR3 is 15 amino acids long. CDR3 amino acids: CASAITGSSYNEQFF. The CDR3 nucleotides are TGTGCCAGTGCAATCACGGGGAGCTCCTACAATGAGCAGTTCTTC.

The chain joins TRBV19 to TRBJ2-2, with 7 bases identical to TRBD1. The CDR3 runs 15 residues. With V trimmed by 5 bases and J by 3 bases, 6 bases remained unmatched. Germline assignment: CDR1 LNHDA and CDR2 SQIVND (reference sequence). This CDR3 is CASSLPGQYTGELFF. Here the CDR3 DNA reads TGTGCCAGTAGTTTACCGGGACAGTACACCGGGGAGCTGTTTTTT.

The J gene is TRBJ2-5, the V gene TRBV5-4, with 7 positions matching TRBD1. Trimming took 3 bases from V and 0 from J; bases not matched to a gene: 5. In germline, CDR1 is SGHNT, CDR2 YYREEE (reference sequence). This CDR3 region has 15 residues. CDR3 sequence reads: CASSSKTGNQETQYF. CDR3 in DNA: TGTGCCAGCAGCTCTAAGACAGGGAACCAAGAGACCCAGTACTTC.

CDR3 sequence: CASSQSRGQGRNQPQHF. CDR3 bases: TGTGCCAGCAGCCAATCGAGGGGCCAGGGGCGTAATCAGCCCCAGCATTTT. This sequence joins TRBV14 and TRBJ1-5, with D tentatively TRBD1 (6 bases). This CDR3 comprises 17 residues. Trimming took off 2 bases at V and 4 bases at J, with 18 bases between the two ends. Germline assignment: CDR1 SGHDN and CDR2 FVKESK.

This sequence joins TRBV5-1 and TRBJ2-5, with TRBD1 identical over 10 bases. CDR1 and CDR2 (germline): SGHRS, YFSETQ. The CDR3 sequence is 16 residues long. V dropped 6 bases and J dropped 7; count of bases not matched to a gene: 15. For the CDR3, the DNA is TGCGCCAGCACCCGGGACAGGGGCCCCAGCTCAGGGACCCAGTACTTC. This codes for CASTRDRGPSSGTQYF.

The J gene is TRBJ1-3, the V gene TRBV7-6; D may be TRBD1 (5 bases). Trimming removed 5 bases from V and 1 base from J, with 12 bases in between. This CDR3 spans 15 amino acids. CDR1 is SGHVS, CDR2 FNYEAQ, per germline. DNA of the CDR3: TGTGCCAGCAGCCCTCGACAGTTATCTGGAAACACCATATATTTT. Protein product: CASSPRQLSGNTIYF.

This chain uses TRBV4-2 with TRBJ2-7; D uncertain. The CDR3 runs 14 residues. The germline V gene has CDR1 LGHNA and CDR2 YNFKEQ. Between the trimmed V and J ends, which lost 2 bases and 1 base, there was a span of 9 bases. The CDR3 sequence is CASSQPDTSYEQYF. The CDR3 DNA sequence: TGTGCCAGCAGCCAACCCGACACGTCCTACGAGCAGTACTTC.

This sequence joins TRBV7-6 and TRBJ2-7; a possible D gene is TRBD2 (7 bases). Trimming took off 1 base at V and 10 bases at J, with 11 bases between the two ends. The CDR3 covers 12 residues. Germline values: CDR1 SGHVS, CDR2 FNYEAQ. CDR3 sequence reads: CASSLVGGAQYF. In nucleotides, the CDR3 is TGTGCCAGCAGCTTAGTAGGGGGGGCCCAGTACTTC. Full variable domain (missing parts from reference TRBV7-6 and TRBJ2-7): GAGVSQSPRYKVTKRGQDVALRCDPISGHVSLYWYRQALGQGPEFLTYFNYEAQQDKSGLPNDRFSAERPEGSISTLTIQRTEQRDSAMYRCASSLVGGAQYFGPGTRLTVT.

This chain joins TRBV7-2 and TRBJ2-6, with TRBD1 matching 9 bases. Per the germline V gene, CDR1 is SGHTA and CDR2 is FQGNSA. With V trimmed by 5 bases and J by 0 bases, 5 bases remained unmatched. The CDR3 has 17 residues. The CDR3 loop reads CASSGRTGASGANVLTF. The CDR3 DNA is TGTGCCAGCAGCGGCCGGACAGGGGCCTCTGGGGCCAACGTCCTGACTTTC.

The chain employs TRBV19 and TRBJ1-4; perhaps TRBD1 as D (5 bases). CDR1 and CDR2 from the germline V gene are LNHDA and SQIVND (reference sequence). The CDR3 length is 16 residues. V was trimmed by 5 bases and J by 4 bases, leaving 17 bases between them. The CDR3 loop reads CASSSPRRDRNEKLFF. The CDR3 DNA reads TGTGCCAGTAGTTCCCCTCGGAGGGACCGTAATGAAAAACTGTTTTTT.

The J gene is TRBJ2-3, the V gene TRBV7-3; D perhaps matches TRBD1 (6 bases). Between the trimmed V and J ends, which lost 5 bases and 3 bases, there was a span of 18 bases. The CDR3 has 16 residues. Germline loops: CDR1 SGHTA, CDR2 FQGTGA. In DNA form, the CDR3 reads TGTGCCAGCAGCCAGGGGTCGGCGATAGGGACAGATACGCAGTATTTT. This encodes CASSQGSAIGTDTQYF.

This clone was seen once. The chain has TRBV5-1 and TRBJ1-5; 10 bases align to TRBD1. CDR1 is SGHRS and CDR2 is YFSETQ in the germline V gene. This CDR3 region has 16 residues. V shed 5 bases and J 3 bases; nucleotides not matched to a gene: 8. CDR3 nucleotide sequence: TGCGCCAGCAGTTTCGGGACAGGGGAACCCAATCAGCCCCAGCATTTT. It specifies CASSFGTGEPNQPQHF.

This chain connects TRBV11-2 to TRBJ1-6; possible D gene TRBD1, 5 bases. The CDR3 spans 17 residues. CDR1 and CDR2 (germline): SGHAT, FQNNGV. Trimming cost V 3 bases and J 4 bases, with 16 bases left between them. This CDR3 reads CASSLQGSPPYNSPLHF. The CDR3, as DNA: TGTGCCAGCAGCTTGCAGGGATCCCCGCCATATAATTCACCCCTCCACTTT.

V usage is TRBV24-1 and J usage is TRBJ1-2; 9 bases agree with TRBD1. CDR3 size: 15 residues. Germline CDR1 is KGHDR and CDR2 is SFDVKD. The V segment lost 4 bases and the J segment 4 bases; nucleotides outside the gene matches: 6. The DNA for the CDR3 is TGTGCCACCAGTGACCCGACAGGGGGTAGCTATGGCTACACCTTC. This codes for CATSDPTGGSYGYTF.

V is TRBV28 and J is TRBJ2-7; tentative D call: TRBD1 (5 bases). The CDR3 runs 12 residues. CDR1 and CDR2 from the germline V gene are MDHEN and SYDVKM. Trimming removed 6 bases at V and 5 bases at J, with 11 bases between. CDR3 nucleotides: TGTGCCAGCAGGCCAGGGATCCACGAGCAGTACTTC. This translates into CASRPGIHEQYF.

V and J are TRBV9 and TRBJ2-3, with 9 bases matching TRBD2. V lost 4 bases to trimming and J lost 4 bases; unmatched junction nucleotides: 7. CDR3 length: 15 residues. CDR1 is SGDLS and CDR2 is YYNGEE in the germline V gene. The CDR3 sequence: CASSLRGGDADTQYF. Here the CDR3 DNA reads TGTGCCAGCAGCTTGCGGGGGGGAGACGCAGATACGCAGTATTTT. The whole variable domain, filled in from reference TRBV9 and TRBJ2-3, reads DSGVTQTPKHLITATGQRVTLRCSPRSGDLSVYWYQQSLDQGLQFLIQYYNGEERAKGNILERFSAQQFPDLHSELNLSSLELGDSALYFCASSLRGGDADTQYFGPGTRLTVL.